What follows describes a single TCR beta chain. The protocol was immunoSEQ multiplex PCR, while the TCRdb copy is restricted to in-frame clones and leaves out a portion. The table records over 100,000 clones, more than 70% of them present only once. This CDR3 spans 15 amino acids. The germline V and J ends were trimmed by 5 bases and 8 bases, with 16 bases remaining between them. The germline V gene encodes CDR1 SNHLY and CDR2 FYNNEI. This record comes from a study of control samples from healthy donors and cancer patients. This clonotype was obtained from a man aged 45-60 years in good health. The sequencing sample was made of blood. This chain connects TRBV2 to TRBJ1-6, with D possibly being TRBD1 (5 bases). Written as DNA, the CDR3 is TGTGCCAGCAGTAGGAGGCAGGGCCGGGATTCACCCCTCCACTTT. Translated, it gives CASSRRQGRDSPLHF.